These T cell receptor beta chains were read from a single sample in a study of patients and donors after allogeneic stem cell transplantation. TCRdb re-derived calls from the RT-PCR reads in MiXCR, one entry per CDR3 protein. This table has under 200,000 distinct CDR3 sequences, about 32% appearing once. Sequencing was carried out using blood, either unsorted or a sorted T cell fraction (not recorded which). All receptors come from a human donor who was either an allogeneic HSCT recipient or a stem cell or donor lymphocyte infusion donor (not recorded which). It is not recorded whose cells these are; they may come from a transplant donor. Both conserved end residues are part of each CDR3. Fields, in order: J gene, D gene, V gene, clone size, CDR3 protein, CDR3 DNA. The D gene is left open where the match is weak. A row's size may be missing; if present it is once, few, many or a size class.

TRBJ2-7 | NA | TRBV24-1 | NA | CATSDRGREQYF | TGTGCCACCAGTGATCGAGGGCGGGAGCAGTACTTC
TRBJ2-5 | TRBD1 | TRBV7-6 | NA | CASSLEIWDSQETQYF | TGTGCCAGCAGCTTAGAGATTTGGGACAGCCAAGAGACCCAGTACTTC
TRBJ2-1 | TRBD2 | TRBV2 | few | CASSAGLAEQFF | TGTGCCAGCAGTGCCGGACTAGCGGAGCAGTTCTTC
TRBJ1-2 | TRBD1 | TRBV10-2 | few | CASGGAGGYGYTF | TGCGCCAGCGGGGGGGCAGGGGGCTATGGCTACACCTTC
TRBJ1-2 | NA | TRBV3-1 | many | CASSARTEVNGYTF | TGTGCCAGCAGCGCTCGCACAGAGGTCAATGGCTACACCTTC
TRBJ2-1 | NA | TRBV27 | NA | CASSLANYNEQFF | TGTGCCAGCAGTTTAGCGAACTACAATGAGCAGTTCTTC
TRBJ2-7 | NA | TRBV6-6 | few | CASTNGGAYEQYF | TGTGCCAGCACAAACGGAGGGGCCTACGAGCAGTACTTC
TRBJ2-1 | NA | TRBV12-3/TRBV12-4 | NA | CASSLVRGLVIF | TGTGCCAGCAGTTTAGTTAGAGGGTTAGTGATCTTC
TRBJ2-7 | NA | TRBV12-3/TRBV12-4 | NA | CASSPLQGIAPLYEQYF | TGTGCCAGCAGTCCCCTACAGGGAATAGCGCCCCTCTACGAGCAGTACTTC
TRBJ2-1 | TRBD2 | TRBV7-3 | NA | CASSLGLAGSSYNEQFF | TGTGCCAGCAGCTTAGGACTAGCGGGGAGCTCCTACAATGAGCAGTTCTTC
TRBJ1-4 | NA | TRBV9 | few | CASSVTGTANEKLFF | TGTGCCAGCAGCGTCACCGGGACGGCTAATGAAAAACTGTTTTTT
TRBJ2-2 | TRBD2 | TRBV9 | NA | CASSSRAGANTGELFF | TGTGCCAGCAGCTCCCGAGCGGGGGCTAACACCGGGGAGCTGTTTTTT
TRBJ1-1 | NA | TRBV6-5 | few | CASGPRGTEAFF | TGTGCCAGCGGACCAAGGGGGACTGAAGCTTTCTTT
TRBJ1-1 | NA | TRBV7-9 | many | CASSLSQGGLNTEAFF | TGTGCCAGCAGCTTGAGCCAAGGGGGTTTGAACACTGAAGCTTTCTTT
TRBJ2-3 | TRBD1 | TRBV6-5 | NA | CASSYHRGEDTQYF | TGTGCCAGCAGTTACCACAGGGGGGAAGATACGCAGTATTTT
TRBJ2-1 | TRBD2 | TRBV6-2/TRBV6-3 | NA | CAPGAGGGSSEQFF | TGTGCCCCGGGCGCCGGCGGGGGTTCAAGTGAGCAGTTCTTC
TRBJ2-7 | NA | TRBV29-1 | NA | CSYSGPRSYEQYF | TGCAGCTACTCAGGGCCGCGATCCTACGAGCAGTACTTC
TRBJ2-7 | NA | TRBV18 | NA | CASSLLEDEQYF | TGTGCCAGCTCACTCCTAGAGGACGAGCAGTACTTC